This TCR beta chain comes out of a study of blood T cell repertoires in COVID-19 (dated by TCRdb to between 2020 and 2021). With respect to the entire study: Collaborator samples came from the United States, Italy and Spain and covered acute and convalescent phases of COVID-19. The material from the prospective study consisted of cDNA or gDNA derived from T cells, B-cell-depleted T cells, or PBMCs. The dataset comprised deeply sampled blood TCRbeta repertoires from subjects exposed to, actively infected with, or recovered from COVID-19. The repertoires were released in a freely available public database meant as a resource for research on the immune response to SARS-CoV-2. Samples came from the ongoing ImmuneRACE study (first 160 participants) plus 1,254 subjects from 6 global collaborators. A de-identified subject ID, COVID-19 status, age in years and sex were almost always included in the sample metadata. Where HLA class I and class II types were available, the types were taken from metadata supplied by the sample provider, not from assay-based typing.

Broader findings and caveats from the paper: How much clinical and demographic metadata was included differed by source and by participant, and the metadata was provided uncurated.

A word on this clone: It lacks a known antigen. The sample holds no much larger clone one base away, and base qualities are not on file.

V lost 4 bases and J lost 1 base, and the count of bases not matched to a germline gene is 4. From cysteine to phenylalanine, the CDR3 is 14 amino acids long. Of the read, only the CDR3 DNA is kept; its 42 bases are in frame from base 1. From the germline V gene, CDR1 is SGHTA and CDR2 is FQGNSA. TCRbeta CDR3 regions were amplified from genomic DNA using the immunoSEQ Assay, a bias-controlled multiplex PCR. The paper's data handling went like this. Within the assay, amplification of reference gene primers was used to estimate how many nucleated cells each sample contained. To quantify the absolute abundance of each unique TCRbeta CDR3 rearrangement, sequence reads were collapsed and filtered. For each sample, productive Simpson clonality was calculated as the square root of Simpson's diversity index across productive rearrangements. TCRdb retrieved this table from immuneACCESS and kept in-frame rearrangements only. Not all clones are present; in checked studies, unresolved V genes account for under half, and no reason is known for the remainder. V and J calls and clone size are those listed in that table; D and trimming were worked out from the DNA. For this sample there are 250,000 or so clones; roughly 89% appear just once. The ten largest clones add up to over 7.5% of the sample.

Participants in the prospective study were enrolled through a virtual design, were aged roughly 18 to 100 years, and lived in some 24 United States geographic areas. In the prospective study, participants were assigned to cohorts based on the clinical history participants reported in a screening survey and a study questionnaire. Recovered participants in ImmuneRACE Cohort 3 were defined by two consecutive negative NP/OP PCR tests, clearance by a healthcare professional, or resolution of symptoms. Each participant in the prospective study had whole blood, serum and a nasopharyngeal or oropharyngeal swab collected by mobile phlebotomists. Over a roughly two-month period, participants in the prospective study had the option of providing additional blood draws and questionnaires. Before DNA extraction, prospective study blood samples were shipped either frozen or at room temperature.

Sequences were obtained from PBMCs or T cells enriched from blood (not recorded which). The source is a man in his forties who had recovered from COVID-19. The sequence is built from TRBV7-2 and TRBJ2-7; TRBD2 aligns with 7 central bases. The nucleotide sequence is TGTGCCAGCAGCTCGGGACTAACTTCCTACGAGCAGTACTTC. Translation gives CASSSGLTSYEQYF. Reference TRBV7-2 and TRBJ2-7 proteins supply the regions before and after the CDR3; the full variable domain is: GAGVSQSPSNKVTEKGKDVELRCDPISGHTALYWYRQSLGQGLEFLIYFQGNSAPDKSGLPSDRFSAERTGGSVSTLTIQRTQQEDSAVYLCASSSGLTSYEQYFGPGTRLTVT.